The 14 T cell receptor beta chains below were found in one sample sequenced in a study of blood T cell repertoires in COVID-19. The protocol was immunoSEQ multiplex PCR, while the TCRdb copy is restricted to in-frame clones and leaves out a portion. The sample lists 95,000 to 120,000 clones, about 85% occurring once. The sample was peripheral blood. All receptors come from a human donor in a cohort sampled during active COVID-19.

CDR3 in amino acids: CASSQETSWVGEQFF. In DNA, the CDR3 is TGTGCCAGCAGCCAAGAGACTAGCTGGGTGGGTGAGCAGTTCTTC. The V gene is TRBV11-2, the J gene TRBJ2-1; 7 bases agree with TRBD2. The junction had 13 bases not matched to a gene; V was cut back by 5 bases and J by 9 bases. This CDR3 is 15 amino acids long. CDR1 and CDR2 from the germline V gene are SGHAT and FQNNGV.

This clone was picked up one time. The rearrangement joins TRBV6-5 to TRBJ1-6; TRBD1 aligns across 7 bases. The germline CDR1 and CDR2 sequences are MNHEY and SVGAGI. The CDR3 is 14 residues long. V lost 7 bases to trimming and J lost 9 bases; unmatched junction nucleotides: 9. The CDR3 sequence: CASTSRDRGSPLHF. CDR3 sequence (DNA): TGTGCCAGCACCAGCCGGGACAGAGGTTCACCCCTCCACTTT.

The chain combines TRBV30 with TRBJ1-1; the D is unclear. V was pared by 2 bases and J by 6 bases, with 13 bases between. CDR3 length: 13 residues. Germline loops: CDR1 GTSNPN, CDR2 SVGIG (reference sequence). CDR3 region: CAWSRQAGAEAFF. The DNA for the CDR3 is TGTGCCTGGAGTCGGCAGGCCGGGGCTGAAGCTTTCTTT.

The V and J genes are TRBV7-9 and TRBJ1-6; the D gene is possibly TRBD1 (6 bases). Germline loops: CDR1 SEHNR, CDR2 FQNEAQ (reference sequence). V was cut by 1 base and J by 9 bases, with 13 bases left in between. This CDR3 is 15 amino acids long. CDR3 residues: CASSLGGRGGSPLHF. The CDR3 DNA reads TGTGCCAGCAGCTTAGGCGGCAGGGGTGGTTCACCCCTCCACTTT.

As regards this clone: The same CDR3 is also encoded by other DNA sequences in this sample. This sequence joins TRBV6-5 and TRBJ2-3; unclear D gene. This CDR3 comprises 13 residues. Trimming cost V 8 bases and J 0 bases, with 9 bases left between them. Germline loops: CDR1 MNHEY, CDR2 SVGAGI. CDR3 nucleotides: TGTGCCAGCTCCCTTCAGAGCACAGATACGCAGTATTTT. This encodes CASSLQSTDTQYF.

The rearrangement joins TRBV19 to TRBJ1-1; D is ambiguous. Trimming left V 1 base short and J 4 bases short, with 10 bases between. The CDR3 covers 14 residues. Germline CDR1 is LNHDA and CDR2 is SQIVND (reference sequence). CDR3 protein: CASSIGLVSTEAFF. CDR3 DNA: TGTGCCAGTAGTATAGGACTTGTAAGCACTGAAGCTTTCTTT.

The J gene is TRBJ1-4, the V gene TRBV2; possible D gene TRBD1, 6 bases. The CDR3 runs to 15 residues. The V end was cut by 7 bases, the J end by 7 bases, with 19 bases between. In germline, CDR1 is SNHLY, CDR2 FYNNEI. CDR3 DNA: TGTGCCAGCAAGGAGTTTAGGGGGTCGGGTGAAAAACTGTTTTTT. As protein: CASKEFRGSGEKLFF.

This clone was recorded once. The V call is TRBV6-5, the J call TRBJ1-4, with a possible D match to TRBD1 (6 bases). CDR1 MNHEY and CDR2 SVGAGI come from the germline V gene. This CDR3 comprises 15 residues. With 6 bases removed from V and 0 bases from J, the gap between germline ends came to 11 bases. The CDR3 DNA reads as TGTGCCAGCAGCGTACAGGGCGCAACTAATGAAAAACTGTTTTTT. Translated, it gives CASSVQGATNEKLFF.

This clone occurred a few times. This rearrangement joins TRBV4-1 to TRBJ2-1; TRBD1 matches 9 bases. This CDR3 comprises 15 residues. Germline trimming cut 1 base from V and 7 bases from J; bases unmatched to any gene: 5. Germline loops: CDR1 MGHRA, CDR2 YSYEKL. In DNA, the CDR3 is TGCGCCAGCAGCCAAGTGGGGACAGGGAGGAATGAGCAGTTCTTC. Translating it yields CASSQVGTGRNEQFF.

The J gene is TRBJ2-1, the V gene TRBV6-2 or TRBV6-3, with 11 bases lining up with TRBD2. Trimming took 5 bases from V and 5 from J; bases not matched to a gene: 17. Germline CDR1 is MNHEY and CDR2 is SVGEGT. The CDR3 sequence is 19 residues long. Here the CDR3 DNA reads TGTGCCAGCAGTCCATTAGCGGGGGGGCCCTCCTTTCGGGACAATGAGCAGTTCTTC. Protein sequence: CASSPLAGGPSFRDNEQFF.

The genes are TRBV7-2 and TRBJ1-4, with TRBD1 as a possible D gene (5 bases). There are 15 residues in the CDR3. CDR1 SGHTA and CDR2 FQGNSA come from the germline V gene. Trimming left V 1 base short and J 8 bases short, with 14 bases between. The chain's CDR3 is CASSLVPGSKEKLFF. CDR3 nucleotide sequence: TGTGCCAGCAGCTTAGTCCCAGGGTCGAAGGAAAAACTGTTTTTT. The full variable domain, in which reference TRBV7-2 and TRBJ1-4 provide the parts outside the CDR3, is GAGVSQSPSNKVTEKGKDVELRCDPISGHTALYWYRQSLGQGLEFLIYFQGNSAPDKSGLPSDRFSAERTGGSVSTLTIQRTQQEDSAVYLCASSLVPGSKEKLFFGSGTQLSVL.

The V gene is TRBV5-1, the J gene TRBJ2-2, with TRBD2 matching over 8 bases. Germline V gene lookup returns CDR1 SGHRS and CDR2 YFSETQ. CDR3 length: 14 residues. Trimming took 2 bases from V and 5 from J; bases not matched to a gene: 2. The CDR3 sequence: CASSFSGVTGELFF. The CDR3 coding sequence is TGCGCCAGCAGCTTTAGCGGGGTAACCGGGGAGCTGTTTTTT.

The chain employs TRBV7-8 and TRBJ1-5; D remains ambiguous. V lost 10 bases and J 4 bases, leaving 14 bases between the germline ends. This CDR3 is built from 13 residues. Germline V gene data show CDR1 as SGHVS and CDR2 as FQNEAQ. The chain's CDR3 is CATARGRNQPQHF. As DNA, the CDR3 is TGTGCCACCGCGCGGGGTCGAAATCAGCCCCAGCATTTT. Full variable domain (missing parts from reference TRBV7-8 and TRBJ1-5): GAGVSQSPRYKVAKRGQDVALRCDPISGHVSLFWYQQALGQGPEFLTYFQNEAQLDKSGLPSDRFFAERPEGSVSTLKIQRTQQEDSAVYLCATARGRNQPQHFGDGTRLSIL.

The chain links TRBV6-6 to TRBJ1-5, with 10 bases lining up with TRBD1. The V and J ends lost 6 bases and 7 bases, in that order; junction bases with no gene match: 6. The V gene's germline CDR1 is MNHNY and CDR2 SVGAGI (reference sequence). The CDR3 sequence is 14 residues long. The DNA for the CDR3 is TGTGCCAGCAGACCCGGGACAGGGGTCCAGCCCCAGCATTTT. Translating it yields CASRPGTGVQPQHF.